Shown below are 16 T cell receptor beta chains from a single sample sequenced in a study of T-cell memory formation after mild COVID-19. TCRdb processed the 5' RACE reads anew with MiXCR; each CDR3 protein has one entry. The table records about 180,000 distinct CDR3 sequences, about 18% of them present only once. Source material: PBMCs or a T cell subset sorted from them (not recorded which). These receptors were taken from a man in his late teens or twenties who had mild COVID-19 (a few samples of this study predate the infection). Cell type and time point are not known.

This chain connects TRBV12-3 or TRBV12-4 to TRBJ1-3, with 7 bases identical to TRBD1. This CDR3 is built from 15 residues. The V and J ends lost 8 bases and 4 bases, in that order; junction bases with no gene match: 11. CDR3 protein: CASGDSPSLGNTIYF. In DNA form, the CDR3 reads TGTGCCAGCGGGGACAGTCCCTCGCTAGGAAACACCATATATTTT.

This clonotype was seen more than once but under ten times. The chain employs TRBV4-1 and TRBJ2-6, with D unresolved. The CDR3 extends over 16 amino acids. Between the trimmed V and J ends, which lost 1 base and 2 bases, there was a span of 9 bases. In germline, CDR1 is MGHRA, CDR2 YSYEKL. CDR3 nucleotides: TGCGCCAGCAGCCAAGGACCGACCGCTGGGGCCAACGTCCTGACTTTC. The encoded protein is CASSQGPTAGANVLTF.

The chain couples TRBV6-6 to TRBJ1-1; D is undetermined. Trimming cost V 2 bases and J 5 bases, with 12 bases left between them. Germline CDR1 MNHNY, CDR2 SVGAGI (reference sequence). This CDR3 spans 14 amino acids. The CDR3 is CASSYDAGRTEAFF. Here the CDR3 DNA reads TGTGCCAGCAGTTACGATGCGGGGAGGACTGAAGCTTTCTTT.

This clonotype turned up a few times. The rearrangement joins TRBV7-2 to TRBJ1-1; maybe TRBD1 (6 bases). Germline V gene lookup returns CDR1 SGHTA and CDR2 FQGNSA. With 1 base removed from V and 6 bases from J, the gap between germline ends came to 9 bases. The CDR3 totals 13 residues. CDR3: CASSLDRDAEAFF. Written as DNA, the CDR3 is TGTGCCAGCAGCTTAGACAGGGACGCTGAAGCTTTCTTT.

CDR3 region: CASSLHFGQGTSTDTQYF. CDR3 DNA: TGTGCCAGCAGCTTACATTTTGGGCAGGGGACCAGCACAGATACGCAGTATTTT. This chain links TRBV7-3 with TRBJ2-3; perhaps TRBD1 as D (6 bases). V was trimmed by 2 bases and J by 0 bases, leaving 18 bases between them. The CDR3 is 18 amino acids. CDR1 is SGHTA, CDR2 FQGTGA, per germline.

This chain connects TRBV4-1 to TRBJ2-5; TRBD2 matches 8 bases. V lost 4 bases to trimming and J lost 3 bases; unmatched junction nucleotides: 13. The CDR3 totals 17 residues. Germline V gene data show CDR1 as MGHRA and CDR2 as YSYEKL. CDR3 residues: CASSPWVSAGGKETQYF. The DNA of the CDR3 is TGCGCCAGCAGCCCCTGGGTTTCTGCGGGGGGCAAAGAGACCCAGTACTTC.

This CDR3 reads CAISEPGQGPRNTIYF. The CDR3 region has the DNA TGTGCCATCAGTGAGCCGGGACAGGGGCCCCGAAACACCATATATTTT. The V and J genes are TRBV10-3 and TRBJ1-3; TRBD1 agrees at 10 bases. There are 16 residues in the CDR3. Germline loops: CDR1 ENHRY, CDR2 SYGVKD. V shed 2 bases and J 5 bases; nucleotides not matched to a gene: 6.

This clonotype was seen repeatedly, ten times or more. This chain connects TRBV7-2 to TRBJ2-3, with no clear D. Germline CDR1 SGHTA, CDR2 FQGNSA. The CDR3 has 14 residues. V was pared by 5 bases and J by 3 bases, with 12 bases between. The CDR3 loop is CASSPTTSTDTQYF. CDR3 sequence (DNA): TGTGCCAGCAGCCCCACGACGTCGACAGATACGCAGTATTTT.

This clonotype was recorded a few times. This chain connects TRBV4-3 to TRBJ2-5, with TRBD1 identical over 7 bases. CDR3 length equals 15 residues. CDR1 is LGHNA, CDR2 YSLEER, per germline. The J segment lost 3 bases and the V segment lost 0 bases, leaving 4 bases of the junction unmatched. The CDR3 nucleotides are TGCGCCAGCAGCCAAGATAACCAGGGGGAAGAGACCCAGTACTTC. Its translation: CASSQDNQGEETQYF.

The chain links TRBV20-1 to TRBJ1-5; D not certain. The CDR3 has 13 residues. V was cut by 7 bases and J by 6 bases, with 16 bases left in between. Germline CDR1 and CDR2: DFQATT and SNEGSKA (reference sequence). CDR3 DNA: TGCAGTGGGGCCTTAGGGTCGGGTCAGCCCCAGCATTTT. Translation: CSGALGSGQPQHF.

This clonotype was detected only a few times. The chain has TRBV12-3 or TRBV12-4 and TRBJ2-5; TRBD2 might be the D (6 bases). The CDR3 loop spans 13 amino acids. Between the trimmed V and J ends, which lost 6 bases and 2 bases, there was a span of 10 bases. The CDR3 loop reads CASSRAGQETQYF. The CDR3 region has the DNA TGTGCCAGCAGCCGGGCGGGACAAGAGACCCAGTACTTC.

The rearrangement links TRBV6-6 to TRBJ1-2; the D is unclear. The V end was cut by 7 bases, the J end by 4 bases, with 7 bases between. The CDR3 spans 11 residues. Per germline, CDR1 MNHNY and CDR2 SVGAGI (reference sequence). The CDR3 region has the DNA TGTGCCAGCACCGCGGTCTATGGCTACACCTTC. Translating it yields CASTAVYGYTF.

In DNA form, the CDR3 reads TGTGCCAGCAGTTACGGTGGCAGGGTGGACGAGCAGTACGTC. Its translation is CASSYGGRVDEQYV. The chain combines TRBV6-2 or TRBV6-3 with TRBJ2-7, with D perhaps TRBD1 (5 bases). The germline V gene has CDR1 MNHEY and CDR2 SVGEGT. Trimming removed 2 bases from V and 5 bases from J, with 13 bases in between. CDR3 size: 14 residues.

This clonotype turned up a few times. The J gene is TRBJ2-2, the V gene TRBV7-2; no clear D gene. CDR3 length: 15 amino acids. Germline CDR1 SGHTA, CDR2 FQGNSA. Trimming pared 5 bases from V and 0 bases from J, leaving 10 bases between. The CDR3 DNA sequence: TGTGCCAGCAGCAAAGACGGACCGAACACCGGGGAGCTGTTTTTT. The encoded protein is CASSKDGPNTGELFF.

The CDR3 region has the DNA TGCGCCAGCAGTTTTGAGGGGACCCAGTACTTC. It is translated as CASSFEGTQYF. The chain employs TRBV5-1 and TRBJ2-5, with D tentatively TRBD2 (5 bases). Germline loops: CDR1 SGHRS, CDR2 YFSETQ. V was trimmed by 5 bases and J by 7 bases, leaving 9 bases between them. The CDR3 is 11 amino acids.

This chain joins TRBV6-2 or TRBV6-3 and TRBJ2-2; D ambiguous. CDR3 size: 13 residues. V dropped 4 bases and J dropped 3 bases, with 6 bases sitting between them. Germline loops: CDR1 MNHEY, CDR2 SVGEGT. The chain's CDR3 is CASSSLYTGELFF. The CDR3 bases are TGTGCCAGCAGTTCCTTATACACCGGGGAGCTGTTTTTT.